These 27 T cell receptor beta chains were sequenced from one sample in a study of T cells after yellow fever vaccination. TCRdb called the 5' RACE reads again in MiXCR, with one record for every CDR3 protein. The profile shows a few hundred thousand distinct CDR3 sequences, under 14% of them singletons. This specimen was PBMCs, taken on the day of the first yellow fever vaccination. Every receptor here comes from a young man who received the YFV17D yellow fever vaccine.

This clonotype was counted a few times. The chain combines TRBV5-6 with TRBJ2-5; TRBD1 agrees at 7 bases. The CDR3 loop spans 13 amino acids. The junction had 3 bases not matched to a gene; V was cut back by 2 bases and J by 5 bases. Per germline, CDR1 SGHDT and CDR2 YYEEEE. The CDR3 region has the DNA TGTGCCAGCAGCTTCCAGGACAGGGAGACCCAGTACTTC. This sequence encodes CASSFQDRETQYF.

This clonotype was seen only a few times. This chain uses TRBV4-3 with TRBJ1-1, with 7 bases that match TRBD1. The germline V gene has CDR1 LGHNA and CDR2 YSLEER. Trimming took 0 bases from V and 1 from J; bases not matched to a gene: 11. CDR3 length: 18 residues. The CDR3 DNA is TGCGCCAGCAGCCAAGACCGGAAGACAGGGAGAAAGAACACTGAAGCTTTCTTT. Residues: CASSQDRKTGRKNTEAFF.

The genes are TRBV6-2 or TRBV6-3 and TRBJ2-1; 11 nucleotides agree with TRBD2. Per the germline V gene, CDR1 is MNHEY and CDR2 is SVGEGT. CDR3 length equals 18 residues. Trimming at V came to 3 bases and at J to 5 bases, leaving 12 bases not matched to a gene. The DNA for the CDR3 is TGTGCCAGCAGTTATTTGCCTATAGCGGGGGGGCAGGACAATGAGCAGTTCTTC. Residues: CASSYLPIAGGQDNEQFF.

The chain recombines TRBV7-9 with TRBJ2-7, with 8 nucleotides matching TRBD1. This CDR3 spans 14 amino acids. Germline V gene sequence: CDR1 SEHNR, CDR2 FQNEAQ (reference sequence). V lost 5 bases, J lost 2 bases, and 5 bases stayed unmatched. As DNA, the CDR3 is TGTGCCAGCAGCGAACAGGGGGGCCCCTACGAGCAGTACTTC. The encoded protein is CASSEQGGPYEQYF.

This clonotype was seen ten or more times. The CDR3 DNA reads as TGTGCCAGCAGCTCCAGTTTATTCCACGAGCAGTACGTC. Protein sequence: CASSSSLFHEQYV. This chain uses TRBV5-6 with TRBJ2-7; D gene ambiguous. V lost 3 bases to trimming and J lost 5 bases, with 12 bases between them. Germline CDR1 and CDR2: SGHDT and YYEEEE. The CDR3 runs to 13 residues.

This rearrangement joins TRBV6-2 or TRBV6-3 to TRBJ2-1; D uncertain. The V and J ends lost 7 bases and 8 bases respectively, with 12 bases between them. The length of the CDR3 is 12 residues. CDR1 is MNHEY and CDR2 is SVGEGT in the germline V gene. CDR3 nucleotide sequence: TGTGCCAGCACAGACCCCTCATATGAGCAGTTCTTC. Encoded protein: CASTDPSYEQFF.

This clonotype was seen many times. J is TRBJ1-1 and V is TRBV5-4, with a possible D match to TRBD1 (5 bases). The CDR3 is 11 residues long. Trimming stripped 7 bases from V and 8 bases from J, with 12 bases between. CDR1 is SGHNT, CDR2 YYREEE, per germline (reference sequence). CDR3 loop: CASELRGEAFF. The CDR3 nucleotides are TGTGCCAGCGAGTTACGGGGGGAAGCTTTCTTT.

Here the CDR3 DNA reads TGTGCCAGCTCACCTAGGGACCCGAACGAGCAGTACTTC. This codes for CASSPRDPNEQYF. This chain joins TRBV18 and TRBJ2-7; D could derive from TRBD1 or TRBD2 (5 bases each). CDR1 and CDR2 from the germline V gene are KGHSH and LQKENI. V was trimmed by 3 bases and J by 5 bases, leaving 11 bases between them. CDR3 size: 13 residues.

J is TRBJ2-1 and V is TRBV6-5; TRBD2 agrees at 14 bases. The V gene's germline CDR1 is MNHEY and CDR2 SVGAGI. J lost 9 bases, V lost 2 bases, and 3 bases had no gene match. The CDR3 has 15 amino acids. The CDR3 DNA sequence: TGTGCCAGCAGTTACGGGACTAGCGGGGGAGGTGAGCAGTTCTTC. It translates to CASSYGTSGGGEQFF.

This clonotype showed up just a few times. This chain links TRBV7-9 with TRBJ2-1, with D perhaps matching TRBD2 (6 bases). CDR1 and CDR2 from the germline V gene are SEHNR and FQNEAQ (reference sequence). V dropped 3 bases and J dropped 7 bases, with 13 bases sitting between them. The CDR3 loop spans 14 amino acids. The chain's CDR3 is CASSLGTLANEQFF. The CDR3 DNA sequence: TGTGCCAGCAGCTTGGGGACTCTAGCGAATGAGCAGTTCTTC.

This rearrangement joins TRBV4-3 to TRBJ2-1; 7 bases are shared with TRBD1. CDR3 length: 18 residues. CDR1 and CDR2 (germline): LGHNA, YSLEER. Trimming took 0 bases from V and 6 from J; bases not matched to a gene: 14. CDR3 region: CASSQDSKRQGTLNEQFF. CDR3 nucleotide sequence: TGCGCCAGCAGCCAAGATAGTAAGAGACAGGGCACACTCAATGAGCAGTTCTTC.

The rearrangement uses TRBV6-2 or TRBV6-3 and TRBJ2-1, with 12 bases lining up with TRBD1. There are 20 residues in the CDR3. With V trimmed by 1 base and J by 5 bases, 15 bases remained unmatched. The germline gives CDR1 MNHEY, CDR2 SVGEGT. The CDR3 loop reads CASSYLYGTGGLREHNEQFF. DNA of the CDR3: TGTGCCAGCAGTTACTTATACGGGACAGGGGGCCTGCGGGAGCACAATGAGCAGTTCTTC.

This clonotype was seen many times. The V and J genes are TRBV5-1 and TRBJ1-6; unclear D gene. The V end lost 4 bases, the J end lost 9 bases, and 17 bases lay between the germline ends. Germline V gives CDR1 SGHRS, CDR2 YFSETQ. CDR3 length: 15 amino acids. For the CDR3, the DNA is TGCGCCAGCAGCAGTCTCGGAAGGACGGGTTCACCCCTCCACTTT. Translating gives CASSSLGRTGSPLHF.

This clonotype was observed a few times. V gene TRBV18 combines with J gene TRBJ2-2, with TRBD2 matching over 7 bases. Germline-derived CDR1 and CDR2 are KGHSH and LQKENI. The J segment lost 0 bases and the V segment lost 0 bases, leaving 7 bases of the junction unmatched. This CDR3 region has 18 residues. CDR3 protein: CASSPPSTSVANTGELFF. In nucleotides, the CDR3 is TGTGCCAGCTCACCACCATCCACTAGCGTCGCGAACACCGGGGAGCTGTTTTTT. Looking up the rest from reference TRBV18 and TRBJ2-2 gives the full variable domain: NAGVMQNPRHLVRRRGQEARLRCSPMKGHSHVYWYRQLPEEGLKFMVYLQKENIIDESGMPKERFSAEFPKEGPSILRIQQVVRGDSAAYFCASSPPSTSVANTGELFFGEGSRLTVL.

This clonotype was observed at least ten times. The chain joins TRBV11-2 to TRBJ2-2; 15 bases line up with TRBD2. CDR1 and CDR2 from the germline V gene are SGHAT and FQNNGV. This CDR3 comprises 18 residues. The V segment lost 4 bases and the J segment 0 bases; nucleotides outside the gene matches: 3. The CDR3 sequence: CASSSWTSGGANTGELFF. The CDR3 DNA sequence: TGTGCCAGCAGCTCGTGGACTAGCGGGGGGGCGAACACCGGGGAGCTGTTTTTT.

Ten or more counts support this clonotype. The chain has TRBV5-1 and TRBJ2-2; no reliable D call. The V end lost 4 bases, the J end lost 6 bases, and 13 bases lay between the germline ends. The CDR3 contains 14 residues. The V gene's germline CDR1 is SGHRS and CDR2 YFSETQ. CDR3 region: CASSAEAVPGELFF. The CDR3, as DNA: TGCGCCAGCAGCGCCGAAGCAGTACCCGGGGAGCTGTTTTTT.

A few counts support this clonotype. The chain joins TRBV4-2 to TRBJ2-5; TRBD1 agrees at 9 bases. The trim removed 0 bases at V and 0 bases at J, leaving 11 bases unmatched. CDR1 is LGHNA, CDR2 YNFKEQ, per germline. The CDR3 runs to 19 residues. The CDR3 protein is CASSQETMTGGLHQETQYF. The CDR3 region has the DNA TGTGCCAGCAGCCAAGAAACAATGACAGGGGGACTTCACCAAGAGACCCAGTACTTC.

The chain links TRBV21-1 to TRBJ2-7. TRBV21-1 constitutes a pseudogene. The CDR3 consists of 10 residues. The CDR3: CASSKLEQYV. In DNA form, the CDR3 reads TGTGCCAGCAGCAAACTCGAGCAGTACGTC.

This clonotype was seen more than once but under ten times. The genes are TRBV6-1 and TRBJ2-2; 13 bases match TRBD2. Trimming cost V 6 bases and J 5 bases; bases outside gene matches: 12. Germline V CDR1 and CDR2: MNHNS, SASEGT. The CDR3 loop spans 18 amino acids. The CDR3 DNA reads TGTGCCAGCAGCCGAAACCTACTAGCGGGGGGGCAAACCGGGGAGCTGTTTTTT. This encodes CASSRNLLAGGQTGELFF.

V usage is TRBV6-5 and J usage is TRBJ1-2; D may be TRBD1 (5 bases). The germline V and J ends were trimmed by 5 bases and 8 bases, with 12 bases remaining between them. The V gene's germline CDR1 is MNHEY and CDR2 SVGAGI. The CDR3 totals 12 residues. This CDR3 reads CASSNPGIGYTF. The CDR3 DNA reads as TGTGCCAGCAGTAACCCAGGGATCGGCTACACCTTC.

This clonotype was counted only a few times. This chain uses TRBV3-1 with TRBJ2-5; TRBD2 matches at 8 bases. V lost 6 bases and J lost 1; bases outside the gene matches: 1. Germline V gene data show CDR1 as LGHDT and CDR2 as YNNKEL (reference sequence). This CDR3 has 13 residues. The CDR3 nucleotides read TGTGCCAGCAGGACTAGCGCCCAAGAGACCCAGTACTTC. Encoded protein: CASRTSAQETQYF.

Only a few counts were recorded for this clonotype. CDR3 amino acids: CASRGGDGSTEAFF. In DNA, the CDR3 is TGTGCCAGCAGAGGAGGCGACGGGAGCACTGAAGCTTTCTTT. The chain combines TRBV11-1 with TRBJ1-1, with D uncertain. CDR1 SGHAT and CDR2 FQDESV come from the germline V gene (reference sequence). V gave up 6 bases and J gave up 4 bases, with 15 bases separating them. The CDR3 is 14 amino acids.

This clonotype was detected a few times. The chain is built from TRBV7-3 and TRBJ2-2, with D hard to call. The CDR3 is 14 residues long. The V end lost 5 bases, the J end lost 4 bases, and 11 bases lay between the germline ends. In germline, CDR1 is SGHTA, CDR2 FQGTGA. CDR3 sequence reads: CASSPPGSTGELFF. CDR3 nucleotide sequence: TGTGCCAGCAGCCCGCCGGGCAGCACCGGGGAGCTGTTTTTT.

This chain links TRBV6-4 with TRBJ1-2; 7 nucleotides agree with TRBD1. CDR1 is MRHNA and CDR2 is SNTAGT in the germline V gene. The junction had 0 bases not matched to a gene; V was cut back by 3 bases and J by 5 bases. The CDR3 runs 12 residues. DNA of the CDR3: TGTGCCAGCAGTGAGACAGGGTATGGCTACACCTTC. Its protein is CASSETGYGYTF.

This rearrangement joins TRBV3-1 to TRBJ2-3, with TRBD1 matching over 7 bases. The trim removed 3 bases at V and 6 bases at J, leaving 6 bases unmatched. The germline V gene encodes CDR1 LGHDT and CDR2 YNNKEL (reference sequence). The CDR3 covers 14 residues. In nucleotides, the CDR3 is TGTGCCAGCAGCCACGCGGACAGGTCCGATACGCAGTATTTT. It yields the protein CASSHADRSDTQYF.

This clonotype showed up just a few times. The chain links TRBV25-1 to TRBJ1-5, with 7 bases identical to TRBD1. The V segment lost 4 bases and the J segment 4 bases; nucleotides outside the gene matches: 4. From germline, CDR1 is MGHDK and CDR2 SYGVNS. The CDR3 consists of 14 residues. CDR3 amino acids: CASSAGQVNQPQHF. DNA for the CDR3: TGTGCCAGCAGTGCCGGACAGGTAAATCAGCCCCAGCATTTT.

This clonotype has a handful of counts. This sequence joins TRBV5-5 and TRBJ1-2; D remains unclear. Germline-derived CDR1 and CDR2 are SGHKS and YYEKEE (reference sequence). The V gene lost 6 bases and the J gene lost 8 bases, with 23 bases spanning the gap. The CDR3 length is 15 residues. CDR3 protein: CASNRITNRESGYTF. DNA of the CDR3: TGTGCCAGCAACCGAATTACAAACCGCGAATCGGGCTACACCTTC.